This T cell receptor (beta chain) originates from a study of blood T cells in healthy people across ages. Study findings and constraints: Whereas aged donors had fewer naive CD4+ cells, long-lived donors had more of them and higher diversity.

Through a sample-barcoded 5' primer and a J-beta primer mix, a second PCR was run for roughly 6 to 12 cycles. TCRdb ran MiXCR on the 5' RACE reads and lists one entry per CDR3 protein. The sample contains some 1.5 million distinct CDR3 sequences, about 45% of which appear only once. The authors extracted at least 5 micrograms of total RNA per sample. About this clonotype itself: Antigen unknown.

V lost 0 bases to trimming and J lost 11 bases, with 25 bases between them. Germline-derived CDR1 and CDR2 are LGHNA and YSLEER. The CDR3 is 17 amino acids. This chain uses TRBV4-3 with TRBJ2-5; D ambiguous. This TCR came from a woman younger than 35 in good health. Sample: blood. The CDR3 loop reads CASSQEVDSAPGYEQYF. The CDR3 DNA follows: TGCGCCAGCAGCCAAGAAGTAGATAGTGCTCCTGGATATGAGCAGTACTTC.